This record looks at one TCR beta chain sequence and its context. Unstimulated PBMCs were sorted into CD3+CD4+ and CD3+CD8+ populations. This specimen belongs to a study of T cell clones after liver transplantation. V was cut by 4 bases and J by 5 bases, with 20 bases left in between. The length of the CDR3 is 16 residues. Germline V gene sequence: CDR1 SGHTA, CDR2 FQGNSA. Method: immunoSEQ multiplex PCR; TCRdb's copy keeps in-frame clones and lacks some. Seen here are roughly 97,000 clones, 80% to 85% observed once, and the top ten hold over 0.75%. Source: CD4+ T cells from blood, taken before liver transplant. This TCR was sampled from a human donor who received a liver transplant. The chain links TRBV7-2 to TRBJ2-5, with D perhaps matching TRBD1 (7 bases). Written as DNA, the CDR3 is TGTGCCAGCAGCTCCCGCGGCGGGGACAGAAGGGAGACCCAGTACTTC. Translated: CASSSRGGDRRETQYF.